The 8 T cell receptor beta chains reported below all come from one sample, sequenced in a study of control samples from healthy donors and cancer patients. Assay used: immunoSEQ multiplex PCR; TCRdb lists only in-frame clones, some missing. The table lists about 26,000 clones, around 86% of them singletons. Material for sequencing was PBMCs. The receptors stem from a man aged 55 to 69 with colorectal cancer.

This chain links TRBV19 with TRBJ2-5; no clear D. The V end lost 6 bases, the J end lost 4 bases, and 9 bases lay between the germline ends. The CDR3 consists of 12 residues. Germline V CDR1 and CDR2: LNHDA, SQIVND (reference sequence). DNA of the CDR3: TGTGCCAGTAGGATGCCCGTAGAGACCCAGTACTTC. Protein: CASRMPVETQYF.

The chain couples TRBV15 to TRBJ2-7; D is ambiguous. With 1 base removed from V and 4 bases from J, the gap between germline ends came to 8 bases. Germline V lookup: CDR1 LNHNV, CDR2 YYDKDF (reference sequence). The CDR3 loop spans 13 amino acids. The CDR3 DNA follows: TGTGCCACCAGCAGAGCCCTGCCGTACGAGCAGTACGTC. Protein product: CATSRALPYEQYV.

CDR3: CASSRQGAREQYF. CDR3 nucleotide sequence: TGTGCCAGCAGCCGGCAGGGGGCTAGGGAGCAGTACTTC. This chain joins TRBV3-1 (or the pseudogene TRBV3-2) and TRBJ2-7, with 8 nucleotides matching TRBD1. The J segment lost 7 bases and the V segment lost 4 bases, leaving 6 bases of the junction unmatched. The CDR3 length is 13 residues. Per germline, CDR1 LGHDT and CDR2 YNNKEL (reference sequence).

The CDR3 spells CASSRGGAGETQYF. CDR3 sequence (DNA): TGTGCCAGCAGCCGCGGGGGGGCAGGGGAGACCCAGTACTTC. V usage is TRBV7-2 and J usage is TRBJ2-5, with 9 bases that match TRBD2. The CDR3 consists of 14 residues. Germline V gene sequence: CDR1 SGHTA, CDR2 FQGNSA. Trimming at V came to 5 bases and at J to 5 bases, leaving 6 bases not matched to a gene.

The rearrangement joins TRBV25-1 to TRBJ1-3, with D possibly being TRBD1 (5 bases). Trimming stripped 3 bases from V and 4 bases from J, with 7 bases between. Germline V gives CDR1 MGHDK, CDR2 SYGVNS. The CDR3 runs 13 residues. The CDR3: CASSDGGGNTIYF. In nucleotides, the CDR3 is TGTGCCAGCAGTGATGGGGGAGGAAACACCATATATTTT. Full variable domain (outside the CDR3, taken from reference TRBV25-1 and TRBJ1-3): EADIYQTPRYLVIGTGKKITLECSQTMGHDKMYWYQQDPGMELHLIHYSYGVNSTEKGDLSSESTVSRIRTEHFPLTLESARPSHTSQYLCASSDGGGNTIYFGEGSWLTVV.

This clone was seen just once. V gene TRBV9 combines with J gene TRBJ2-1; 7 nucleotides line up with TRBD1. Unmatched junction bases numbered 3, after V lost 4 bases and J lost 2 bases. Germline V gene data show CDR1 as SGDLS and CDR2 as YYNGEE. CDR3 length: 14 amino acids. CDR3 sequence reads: CASSPTGAYNEQFF. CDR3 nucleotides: TGTGCCAGCAGCCCCACAGGGGCCTACAATGAGCAGTTCTTC.

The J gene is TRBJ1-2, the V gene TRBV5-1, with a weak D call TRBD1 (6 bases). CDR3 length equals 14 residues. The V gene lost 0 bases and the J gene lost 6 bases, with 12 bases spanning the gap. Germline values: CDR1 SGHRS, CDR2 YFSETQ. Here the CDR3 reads CASSLVGDINGYTF. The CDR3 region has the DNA TGCGCCAGCAGCTTGGTGGGGGACATAAATGGCTACACCTTC.

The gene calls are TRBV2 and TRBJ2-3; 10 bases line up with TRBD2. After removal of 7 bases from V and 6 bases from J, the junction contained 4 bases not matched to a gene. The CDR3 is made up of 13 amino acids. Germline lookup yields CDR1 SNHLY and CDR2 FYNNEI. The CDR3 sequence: CASNRAGGDTQYF. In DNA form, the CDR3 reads TGTGCCAGCAATCGAGCGGGGGGGGATACGCAGTATTTT.